The 2 T cell receptor beta chains reported below all come from one sample, sequenced in a study of cytomegalovirus exposure and HLA in healthy donors. In the PCR, 60 Vbeta and 13 Jbeta primers were used. Generated by immunoSEQ multiplex PCR, the TCRdb table keeps only in-frame clones and is missing some. The table has roughly 150,000 clones, 60% to 80% seen once. Sequenced: PBMCs. The receptors come from a male donor in good health and CMV-seronegative.

The rearrangement links TRBV10-1 to TRBJ2-1; D may be TRBD2 (6 bases). This CDR3 spans 12 amino acids. Germline V gene sequence: CDR1 WNHNN, CDR2 SYGVQD (reference sequence). V lost 11 bases and J lost 7, with 15 bases in between. CDR3 residues: CAGGAVRNEQFF. The CDR3 DNA reads as TGCGCCGGAGGGGCGGTGAGGAATGAGCAGTTCTTC.

This clone was seen just once. The rearrangement links TRBV15 to TRBJ2-7; TRBD2 agrees at 10 bases. V lost 0 bases and J lost 5; bases outside the gene matches: 13. CDR1 LNHNV and CDR2 YYDKDF come from the germline V gene (reference sequence). The CDR3 spans 18 residues. This CDR3 reads CATSRDWASGGRLDEQYF. In DNA, the CDR3 is TGTGCCACCAGCAGAGATTGGGCTAGCGGGGGTCGGCTAGACGAGCAGTACTTC.